The sequence of this T cell receptor beta chain was determined in a study of STAT3 mutations in large granular lymphocyte leukemia. Study-wide results and caveats: Some patients had dominant TCR clones larger than their STAT3 mutant burden. Every T-cell large granular lymphocyte leukemia patient had at least one immunodominant TCR beta clonotype.

Using immunoSEQ multiplex PCR, the repertoire was profiled, and TCRdb retains in-frame clones only, with some absent. The sample lists tens of thousands of clones; around 80% were seen once. Comments on this clone: The antigen is unknown.

The CDR3 runs 16 residues. CDR1 and CDR2 (germline): SEHNR, FQNEAQ (reference sequence). V gave up 3 bases and J gave up 5 bases, with 17 bases separating them. This chain links TRBV7-9 with TRBJ1-5; D not certain. Sequenced input: PBMCs. This receptor was identified in a human donor with T large granular lymphocyte leukemia. Some clones in this sample may be carry-over from other donors' samples. The CDR3 loop reads CASSLARLGRDQPQHF. Written as DNA, the CDR3 is TGTGCCAGCAGCTTGGCTCGGCTCGGGAGGGATCAGCCCCAGCATTTT.